A single T cell receptor beta chain is shown here with its context. The treatment was: around 19 received Ad26.COV2.S at low or high dose, single or two shots; a few received placebo; per-sample allocation not given. Sampling happened 63 days after the first vaccine or placebo injection. Profiling relied on immunoSEQ multiplex PCR, and the TCRdb table lists in-frame clones only, not all of them. The top ten clones hold approximately 4.3% of a sample with a few hundred thousand clones, 80% to 95% of them seen once. This entry comes from a study of Ad26.COV2.S vaccination and SARS-CoV-2 variants. The sequenced sample was peripheral blood, obtained in a trial of Ad26.COV2.S vaccine versus placebo. The TCR sequence derives from a person aged 18 to 65 who received the Ad26.COV2.S COVID-19 vaccine or a placebo.

The CDR3 sequence: CASRGDRDYGYTF. DNA of the CDR3: TGTGCCAGTAGGGGGGACAGGGATTATGGCTACACCTTC. This chain links TRBV19 with TRBJ1-2; TRBD1 aligns across 9 bases. The CDR3 is 13 residues long. The V segment lost 6 bases and the J segment 5 bases; nucleotides outside the gene matches: 4. Germline-derived CDR1 and CDR2 are LNHDA and SQIVND (reference sequence).